This entry lists 3 T cell receptor beta chains sequenced from one sample in a study of siplizumab effects on memory and regulatory T cells (dated by TCRdb to about 2019). The method behind the library was the immunoSEQ multiplex PCR assay. Sourced from immuneACCESS, this table was stored by TCRdb with only in-frame sequences that have V and J called. A share of the clones is absent; for the studies checked, an unresolved V gene accounts for under half, and the remainder has no known explanation. A total of tens of thousands of clones appear in this sample, about nine tenths of them only once. The ten largest clones take up around 1.4% of the sample. Sequencing was performed on Tregs sorted from blood. Every receptor here comes from a human donor in good health.

V and J are TRBV4-2 and TRBJ2-7; D perhaps matches TRBD2 (6 bases). V gave up 4 bases and J gave up 0 bases, with 22 bases separating them. The CDR3 consists of 18 residues. Germline V gene data show CDR1 as LGHNA and CDR2 as YNFKEQ. CDR3 amino acids: CASSRDPGGGPVSYEQYF. The CDR3 coding sequence is TGTGCCAGCAGCCGAGACCCCGGAGGAGGGCCCGTCTCCTACGAGCAGTACTTC.

The CDR3 region has the DNA TGTGCCAGCAGTGCCTTTCTGGGGGGTAATGAAAAACTGTTTTTT. Amino acid sequence: CASSAFLGGNEKLFF. The chain joins TRBV2 to TRBJ1-4, with D tentatively TRBD1 (5 bases). The CDR3 extends over 15 amino acids. The V and J ends lost 4 bases and 4 bases respectively, with 13 bases between them. Germline CDR1 is SNHLY and CDR2 is FYNNEI. Looking up the rest from reference TRBV2 and TRBJ1-4 gives the full variable domain: EPEVTQTPSHQVTQMGQEVILRCVPISNHLYFYWYRQILGQKVEFLVSFYNNEISEKSEIFDDQFSVERPDGSNFTLKIRSTKLEDSAMYFCASSAFLGGNEKLFFGSGTQLSVL.

The rearrangement joins TRBV6-5 to TRBJ2-7; 9 bases agree with TRBD2. V lost 6 bases, J lost 0 bases, and 6 bases stayed unmatched. CDR3 length equals 15 residues. Germline V lookup: CDR1 MNHEY, CDR2 SVGAGI. The CDR3 DNA reads TGTGCCAGCAGCCTCCGGACTAGCGTCTCCTACGAGCAGTACTTC. It translates to CASSLRTSVSYEQYF.